These 7 T cell receptor beta chains were all obtained from the same sample, sequenced in a study of CD8 T cells in ankylosing spondylitis. TCRdb independently ran MiXCR on the 5' RACE reads; one entry per CDR3 protein. The sample records approximately 350,000 distinct CDR3 sequences, 14% to 15% being singletons. Sequencing used blood, either unsorted or a sorted T cell fraction (not recorded which). These receptors were taken from a male donor with ankylosing spondylitis or in good health (not recorded which).

The chain uses TRBV3-1 and TRBJ1-2; a weak D match, TRBD1 (6 bases). The CDR3 runs to 14 residues. The V end was cut by 3 bases, the J end by 2 bases, with 10 bases between. CDR1 is LGHDT, CDR2 YNNKEL, per germline (reference sequence). The CDR3 spells CASSQRTENYGYTF. CDR3 bases: TGTGCCAGCAGCCAGAGGACAGAAAACTATGGCTACACCTTC.

This clonotype was counted only a few times. The chain combines TRBV6-2 or TRBV6-3 with TRBJ1-1, with 7 bases aligning to TRBD1. V was clipped by 7 bases and J by 0 bases; unmatched bases: 17. CDR1 is MNHEY, CDR2 SVGEGT, per germline. This CDR3 contains 18 residues. CDR3 coding DNA: TGTGCCAGCATCCCAGGGGGAGGACGTAGTCCGATGAACACTGAAGCTTTCTTT. Its protein product is CASIPGGGRSPMNTEAFF.

J is TRBJ1-1 and V is TRBV10-1, with D hard to call. CDR1 is WNHNN and CDR2 is SYGVQD in the germline V gene (reference sequence). The CDR3 consists of 15 residues. The V gene lost 4 bases and the J gene lost 0 bases, with 12 bases spanning the gap. As DNA, the CDR3 is TGCGCCAGCAGTGCTGATCGGAAAATGAACACTGAAGCTTTCTTT. Protein: CASSADRKMNTEAFF.

The table lists this clonotype with a few counts. The chain employs TRBV4-2 and TRBJ1-6, with a tentative D call TRBD1 (5 bases). Trimming left V 2 bases short and J 6 bases short, with 14 bases between. CDR1 and CDR2 from the germline V gene are LGHNA and YNFKEQ. The CDR3 runs to 16 residues. CDR3 nucleotides: TGTGCCAGCAGCCAAATAGGGGACGTAATTAATTCACCCCTCCACTTT. Protein sequence: CASSQIGDVINSPLHF.

This clonotype was counted only a few times. V gene TRBV13 combines with J gene TRBJ2-5; D gene uncertain. This CDR3 is 11 amino acids long. The V gene's germline CDR1 is PRHDT and CDR2 FYEKMQ (reference sequence). V was trimmed by 5 bases and J by 3 bases, leaving 4 bases between them. DNA of the CDR3: TGTGCCAGCAGCGCAAAAGAGACCCAGTACTTC. Its protein is CASSAKETQYF.

The chain couples TRBV5-1 to TRBJ2-2; 10 bases align to TRBD2. Trimming cost V 4 bases and J 2 bases; bases outside gene matches: 8. CDR1 and CDR2 (germline): SGHRS, YFSETQ. The CDR3 runs 17 residues. CDR3 sequence: CASSGLLAGPNTGELFF. CDR3 DNA sequence: TGCGCCAGCAGCGGACTACTAGCGGGACCTAACACCGGGGAGCTGTTTTTT.

In this sample, this clonotype turned up a few times. This sequence joins TRBV28 and TRBJ1-2; the D gene is possibly TRBD1 (6 bases). This CDR3 has 14 amino acids. V lost 6 bases and J lost 2, with 13 bases in between. Germline V gene data show CDR1 as MDHEN and CDR2 as SYDVKM. The CDR3 region is CASSFSGENYGYTF. CDR3 DNA sequence: TGTGCCAGCAGCTTCTCAGGGGAGAACTATGGCTACACCTTC.